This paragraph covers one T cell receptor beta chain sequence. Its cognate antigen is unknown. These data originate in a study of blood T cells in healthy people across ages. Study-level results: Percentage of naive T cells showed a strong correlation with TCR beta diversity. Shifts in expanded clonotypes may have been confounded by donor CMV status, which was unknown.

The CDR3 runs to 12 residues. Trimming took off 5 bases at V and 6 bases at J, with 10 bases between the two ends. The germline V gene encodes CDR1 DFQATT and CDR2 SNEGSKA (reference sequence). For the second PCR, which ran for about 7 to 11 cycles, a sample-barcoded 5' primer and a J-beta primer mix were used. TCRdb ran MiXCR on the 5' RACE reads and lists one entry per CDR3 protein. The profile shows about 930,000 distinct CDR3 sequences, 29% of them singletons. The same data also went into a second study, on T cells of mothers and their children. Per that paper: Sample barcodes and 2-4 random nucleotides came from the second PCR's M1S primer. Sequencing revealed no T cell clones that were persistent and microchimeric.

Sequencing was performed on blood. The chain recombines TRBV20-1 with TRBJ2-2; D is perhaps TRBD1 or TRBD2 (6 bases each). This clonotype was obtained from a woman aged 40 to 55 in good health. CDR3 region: CSAWGAAGELFF. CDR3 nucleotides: TGCAGTGCTTGGGGGGCGGCCGGGGAGCTGTTTTTT.